These 8 T cell receptor beta chains originate from one sample sequenced in a study of blood T cell repertoires in COVID-19. The table came from immunoSEQ multiplex PCR; TCRdb's copy has only in-frame clones and leaves some out. This sample yields 100,000 to 140,000 clones, of which about 93% are seen a single time; approximately 1.2% belongs to the top ten. Input material: peripheral blood. These receptors came from a woman between 25 and 40 years old with acute or convalescent COVID-19.

The V call is TRBV7-9, the J call TRBJ2-3; D gene ambiguous. The CDR3 spans 15 residues. Per the germline V gene, CDR1 is SEHNR and CDR2 is FQNEAQ (reference sequence). V shed 3 bases and J shed 3 bases, with 13 bases lying between them. This CDR3 is CASSFREAATDTQYF. Here the CDR3 DNA reads TGTGCCAGCAGCTTTAGAGAGGCAGCTACAGATACGCAGTATTTT.

This chain uses TRBV7-2 with TRBJ2-1; weak D call: TRBD1 (7 bases). CDR1 is SGHTA and CDR2 is FQGNSA in the germline V gene. This CDR3 is 15 amino acids long. Trimming removed 5 bases from V and 0 bases from J, with 11 bases in between. The CDR3 sequence is CASSDQGGSYNEQFF. The CDR3 DNA reads TGTGCCAGCAGCGATCAGGGGGGCTCCTACAATGAGCAGTTCTTC.

The V call is TRBV11-3, the J call TRBJ1-1; no clear D. V shed 0 bases and J shed 12 bases, with 11 bases lying between them. The germline V gene has CDR1 SGHNT and CDR2 YENEEA. This CDR3 region has 12 residues. For the CDR3, the DNA is TGTGCCAGCAGCTTAGACCAGACTTTTACTTTCTTT. Its protein product is CASSLDQTFTFF.

The V and J genes are TRBV4-3 and TRBJ1-2, with 7 bases matching TRBD1. The J segment lost 8 bases and the V segment lost 3 bases, leaving 12 bases of the junction unmatched. This CDR3 spans 15 amino acids. Germline V gives CDR1 LGHNA, CDR2 YSLEER. CDR3 nucleotides: TGCGCCAGCAGCCATGACCTGACAGGGCTTGAGGGCTACACCTTC. It specifies CASSHDLTGLEGYTF.

For the CDR3, the DNA is TGTGCCAGCAGTGAACTGACAGGGGCGGTTGGCACAGATACGCAGTATTTT. As protein: CASSELTGAVGTDTQYF. The chain couples TRBV25-1 to TRBJ2-3; 8 positions agree with TRBD1. The CDR3 has 17 residues. Per germline, CDR1 MGHDK and CDR2 SYGVNS. V lost 2 bases, J lost 1 base, and 8 bases stayed unmatched. Full variable domain (missing parts from reference TRBV25-1 and TRBJ2-3): EADIYQTPRYLVIGTGKKITLECSQTMGHDKMYWYQQDPGMELHLIHYSYGVNSTEKGDLSSESTVSRIRTEHFPLTLESARPSHTSQYLCASSELTGAVGTDTQYFGPGTRLTVL.

The chain carries TRBV7-2 and TRBJ1-2; weak D call: TRBD1 (5 bases). With 4 bases removed from V and 4 bases from J, the gap between germline ends came to 19 bases. CDR1 SGHTA and CDR2 FQGNSA come from the germline V gene. The CDR3 totals 16 residues. Here the CDR3 reads CASSSRGRNGLYGYTF. CDR3 in DNA: TGTGCCAGCAGCTCGCGGGGACGGAACGGGCTCTATGGCTACACCTTC.

This sequence joins TRBV28 and TRBJ1-2, with D unresolved. CDR3 length: 16 residues. Germline CDR1 MDHEN, CDR2 SYDVKM. V dropped 5 bases and J dropped 7 bases, with 23 bases sitting between them. CDR3 loop: CASSPQIQRRLSGYTF. The CDR3 nucleotides are TGTGCCAGCAGTCCTCAGATCCAGCGGAGGTTGAGTGGCTACACCTTC.

CDR3 DNA: TGTGCCAGTAGCCAACCCCCCAGGAGGCGGTCCAATGAGCAGTTCTTC. Protein: CASSQPPRRRSNEQFF. This chain uses TRBV19 with TRBJ2-1, with D possibly matching TRBD2 (5 bases). Germline CDR1 LNHDA, CDR2 SQIVND (reference sequence). The CDR3 totals 16 residues. Trimming cost V 6 bases and J 6 bases, with 21 bases left between them.